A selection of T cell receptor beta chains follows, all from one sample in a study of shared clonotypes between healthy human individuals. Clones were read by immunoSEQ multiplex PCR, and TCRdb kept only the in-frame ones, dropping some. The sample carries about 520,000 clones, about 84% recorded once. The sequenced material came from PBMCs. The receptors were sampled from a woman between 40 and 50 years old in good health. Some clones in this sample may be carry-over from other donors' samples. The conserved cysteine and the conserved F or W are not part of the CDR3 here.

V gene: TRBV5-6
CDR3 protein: ASSRGAGGYVPSYEQY

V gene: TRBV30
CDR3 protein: AWSVGAGANVLT

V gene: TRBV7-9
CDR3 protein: ASSLGTRSYEQY

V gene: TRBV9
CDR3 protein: ASSVLGLAGVETGELF

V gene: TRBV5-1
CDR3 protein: ASSSSRGETQY

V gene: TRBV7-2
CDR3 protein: ASSLGGPPTDTQY

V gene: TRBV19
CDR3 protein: ASSITGADQRYT

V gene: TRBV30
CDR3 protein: AWMSRFPYEQY

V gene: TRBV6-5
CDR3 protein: ASSFRPGLAPGELF

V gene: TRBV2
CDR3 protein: ASSSYSYEQY

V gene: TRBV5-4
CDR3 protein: ASSLGPGVVNTIY

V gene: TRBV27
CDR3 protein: ASSTQRNTQY

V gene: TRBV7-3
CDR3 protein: ASSLTGTSHNEQF

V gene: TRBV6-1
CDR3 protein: ASSVKGSVSEQY

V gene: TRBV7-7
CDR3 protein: ASSLAGGAVGELF

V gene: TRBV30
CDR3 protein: AWSVSSGSSEQY

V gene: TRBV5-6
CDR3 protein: ASSRAGVYEQY

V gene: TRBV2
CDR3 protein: ASSEALQSYEQF

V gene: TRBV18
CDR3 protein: ASCGSNTEAF

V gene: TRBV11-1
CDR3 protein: ASSFSRHEQY

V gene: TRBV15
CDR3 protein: ATSRDLQPQH

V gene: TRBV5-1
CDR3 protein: AKGGGRRGAF

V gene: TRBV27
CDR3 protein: ASSFGVGNYGYT

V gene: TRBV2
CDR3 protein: ASSVRGLGTEAF

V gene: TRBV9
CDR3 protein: ASSVGAGGTSGLQETQY

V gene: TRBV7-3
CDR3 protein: ASSAYMGNEQF

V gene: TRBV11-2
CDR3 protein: ASSLDIGYYGYT

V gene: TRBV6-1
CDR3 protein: ASSLGTGAQY

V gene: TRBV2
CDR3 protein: ASSEKGHSNTQY

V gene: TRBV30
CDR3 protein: AWSVSVNYGYT

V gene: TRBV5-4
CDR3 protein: ASSPRLAGGGTDTQY

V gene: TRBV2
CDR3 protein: ASSEVGRGLGYT

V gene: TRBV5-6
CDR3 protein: ASTYNRGGGRLEQY

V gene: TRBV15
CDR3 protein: ATSRDARNYGGEKLF

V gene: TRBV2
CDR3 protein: ASSTLPGGEQY

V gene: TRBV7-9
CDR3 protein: ASSSRRLAGEDGEQY

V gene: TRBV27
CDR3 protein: ASSWSPGQVLPEAF

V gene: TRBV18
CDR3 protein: ASSPRLASYTDTQY

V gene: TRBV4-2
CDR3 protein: ASSQDFQGPYEQY

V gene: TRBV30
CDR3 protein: AWSQVIDVLT

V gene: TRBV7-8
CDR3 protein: ASSLQSGPTLVQQY

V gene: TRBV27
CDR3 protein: ASSLKQGFYEQY

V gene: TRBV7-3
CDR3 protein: ASSPRPGGTGELF

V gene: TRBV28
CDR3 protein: ASSLPGAHEQY

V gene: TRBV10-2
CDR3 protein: ASSERVGDRVYEQY

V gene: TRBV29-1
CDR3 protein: SAARDTDSGANVLT

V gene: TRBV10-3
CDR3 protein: AISGPGLAGEQY

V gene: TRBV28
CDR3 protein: ASSYRPGTGRRQPQH

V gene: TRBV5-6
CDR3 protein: ASSTKQGALYEQY

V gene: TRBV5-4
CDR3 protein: ASSLDSYNEQF

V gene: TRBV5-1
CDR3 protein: ASSRRDSLFYYEQY

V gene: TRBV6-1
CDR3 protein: ASSENKGRYGYT

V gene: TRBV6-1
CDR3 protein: ASRGTVNSNQPQH